These T cell receptor beta chains were read from a single sample in a study of shared clonotypes between healthy human individuals. The table came from immunoSEQ multiplex PCR; TCRdb's copy has only in-frame clones and leaves some out. The sample consists of 2,500,000 or so clones, under 95% of them appearing once. The sample taken for sequencing was naive CD4+ T cells from PBMCs. The receptors shown here come from a man aged 18 to 35 in good health. Some clones in this sample may be carry-over from other donors' samples. CDR3s include the opening cysteine and the closing phenylalanine or tryptophan. Each record gives: J gene, V gene, clone size, CDR3 protein. A row's size may be missing; if present it is once, few, many or a size class.

J: TRBJ1-1; V: TRBV28; size: few; CDR3: CASSLPGTEAFF
J: TRBJ1-1; V: TRBV30; size: .; CDR3: CAWSVGQTSTEAFF
J: TRBJ1-2; V: TRBV28; size: .; CDR3: CASSSPGQSYGYTF
J: TRBJ2-3; V: TRBV2; size: once; CDR3: CASNQDTDTQYF
J: TRBJ2-2; V: TRBV18; size: .; CDR3: CASSYGTTNTGELFF
J: TRBJ2-1; V: TRBV6-1; size: .; CDR3: CASSENGGFSYNEQFF
J: TRBJ2-1; V: TRBV15; size: .; CDR3: CATSREAEQFF
J: TRBJ2-1; V: TRBV9; size: few; CDR3: CASSVGSYNEQFF
J: TRBJ1-1; V: TRBV5-1; size: .; CDR3: CASRKVTGTAVYTEAFF
J: TRBJ2-1; V: TRBV6-1; size: .; CDR3: CASLPGLGYNEQFF